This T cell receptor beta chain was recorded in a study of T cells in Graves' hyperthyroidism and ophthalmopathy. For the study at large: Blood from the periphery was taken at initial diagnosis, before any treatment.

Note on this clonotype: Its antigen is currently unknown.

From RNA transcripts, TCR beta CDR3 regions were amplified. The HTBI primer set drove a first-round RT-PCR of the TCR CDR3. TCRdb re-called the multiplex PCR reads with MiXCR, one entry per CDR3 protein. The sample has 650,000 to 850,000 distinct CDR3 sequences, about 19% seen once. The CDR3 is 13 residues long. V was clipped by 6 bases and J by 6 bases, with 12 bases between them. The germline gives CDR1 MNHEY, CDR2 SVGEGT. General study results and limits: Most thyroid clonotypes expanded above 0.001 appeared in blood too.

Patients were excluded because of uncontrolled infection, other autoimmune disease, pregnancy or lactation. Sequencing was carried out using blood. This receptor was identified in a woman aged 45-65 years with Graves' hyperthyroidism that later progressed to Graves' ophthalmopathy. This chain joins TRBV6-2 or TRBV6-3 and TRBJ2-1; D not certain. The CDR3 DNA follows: TGTGCCAGCAGCGACAACCGCGTCAATGAGCAGTTCTTC. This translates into CASSDNRVNEQFF.